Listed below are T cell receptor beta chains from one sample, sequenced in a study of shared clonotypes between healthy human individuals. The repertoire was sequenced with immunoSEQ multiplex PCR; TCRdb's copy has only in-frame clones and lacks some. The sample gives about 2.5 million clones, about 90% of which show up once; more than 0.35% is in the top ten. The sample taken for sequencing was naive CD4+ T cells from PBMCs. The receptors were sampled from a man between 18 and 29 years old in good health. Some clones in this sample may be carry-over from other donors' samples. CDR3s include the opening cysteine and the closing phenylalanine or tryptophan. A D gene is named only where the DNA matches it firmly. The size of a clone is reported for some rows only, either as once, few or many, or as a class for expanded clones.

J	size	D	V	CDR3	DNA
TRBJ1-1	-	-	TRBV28	CASSLGVSYTEAFF	TGTGCCAGCAGTTTGGGGGTTTCTTACACTGAAGCTTTCTTT
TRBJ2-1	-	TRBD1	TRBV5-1	CASSIQGANEQFF	TGCGCCAGCAGCATCCAGGGGGCGAATGAGCAGTTCTTC
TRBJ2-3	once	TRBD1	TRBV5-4	CASSLVPQGADTQYF	TGTGCCAGCAGCTTGGTGCCGCAGGGGGCAGATACGCAGTATTTT
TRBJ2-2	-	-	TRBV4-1	CASSQDPTPPWSTGELFF	TGCGCCAGCAGCCAAGATCCCACACCTCCGTGGAGCACCGGGGAGCTGTTTTTT
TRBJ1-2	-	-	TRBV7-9	CASSLGQQYGYTF	TGTGCCAGCAGCTTAGGGCAACAGTATGGCTACACCTTC
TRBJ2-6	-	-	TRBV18	CASSRVRGPGANVLTF	TGTGCCAGCTCGAGGGTCAGGGGCCCTGGGGCCAACGTCCTGACTTTC
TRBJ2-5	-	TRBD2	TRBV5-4	CASSLGGTSGSLETQYF	TGTGCCAGCAGCTTGGGCGGGACTAGCGGGAGTTTAGAGACCCAGTACTTC
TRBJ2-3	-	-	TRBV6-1	CASSEGLLTSRTQYF	TGTGCCAGCAGTGAGGGGCTACTCACTTCGAGAACGCAGTATTTT
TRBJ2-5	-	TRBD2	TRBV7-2	CATQGGGSGETQYF	TGTGCCACCCAGGGCGGCGGGAGTGGAGAGACCCAGTACTTC
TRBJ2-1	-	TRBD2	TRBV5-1	CASTRLAGGPLNEQFF	TGCGCCAGCACTAGACTAGCGGGAGGGCCACTGAATGAGCAGTTCTTC
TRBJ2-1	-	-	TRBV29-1	CSVRGTSYNEQFF	TGCAGCGTTAGGGGGACTTCCTACAATGAGCAGTTCTTC
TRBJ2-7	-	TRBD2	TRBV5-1	CASNVGGPGDEQYF	TGCGCCAGCAACGTGGGAGGGCCCGGGGACGAGCAGTACTTC
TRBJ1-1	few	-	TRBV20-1	CSAHQQEAFF	TGCAGTGCTCACCAGCAAGAAGCTTTCTTT
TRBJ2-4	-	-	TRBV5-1	CASSSTGTAKNIQYF	TGCGCCAGCAGCTCAACCGGGACAGCCAAAAACATTCAGTACTTC
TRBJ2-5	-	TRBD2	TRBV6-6	CASSYWAGGPETQYF	TGTGCCAGCAGTTACTGGGCGGGAGGGCCAGAGACCCAGTACTTC
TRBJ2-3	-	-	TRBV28	CASSLGQGRKFTDTQYF	TGTGCCAGCAGTCTGGGGCAGGGGAGGAAATTCACAGATACGCAGTATTTT